The 9 T cell receptor beta chains given below trace back to one sample, sequenced in a study of graft-versus-host responses after intestinal transplantation. Sequencing was performed with immunoSEQ multiplex PCR; in TCRdb, only in-frame clones are kept and a portion is missing. The sample shows 11,000 to 15,000 clones, around 38% of them seen only once. The input for sequencing was alloreactive CD4+ T cells from a mixed lymphocyte reaction culture, taken before intestinal transplant. Subset in this sample: CFSE-low proliferating T cells sorted from roughly 6-day pre-transplant mixed lymphocyte reaction (GvH or HvG direction). The receptors originated from a human patient who received an intestinal transplant.

In its sample, this clone was seen a few times. The chain recombines TRBV15 with TRBJ1-2; weak D call: TRBD1 (6 bases). CDR1 and CDR2 (germline): LNHNV, YYDKDF (reference sequence). This CDR3 contains 14 residues. V lost 5 bases to trimming and J lost 5 bases, with 15 bases between them. This CDR3 reads CATSQIGQRYGYTF. As DNA, the CDR3 is TGTGCCACCAGCCAAATCGGACAGCGATATGGCTACACCTTC.

V usage is TRBV10-3 and J usage is TRBJ2-1, with TRBD2 identical over 10 bases. CDR3 length: 16 residues. CDR1 and CDR2 from the germline V gene are ENHRY and SYGVKD. The V gene end was trimmed by 3 bases and the J gene end by 8 bases; junction bases not matched to a gene: 10. The DNA for the CDR3 is TGTGCCATCAGTGATCGGAAGCGGGGGGGCATTTATGAGCAGTTCTTC. Translated, it gives CAISDRKRGGIYEQFF.

This clone came up a few times. The chain is built from TRBV6-1 and TRBJ1-2; D unclear. Deletions cut 7 bases from V and 3 bases from J, with 18 bases between. The CDR3 runs 15 residues. Looked up from germline, CDR1 is MNHNS and CDR2 is SASEGT. The CDR3 reads CASTPSPATYYGYTF. CDR3 sequence (DNA): TGTGCCAGCACCCCCAGCCCGGCGACTTACTATGGCTACACCTTC.

This clone was counted between two and nine times. The genes are TRBV11-3 and TRBJ2-7; perhaps TRBD2 as D (6 bases). This CDR3 spans 15 amino acids. Germline CDR1 reads SGHNT; CDR2 reads YENEEA. V was shortened by 0 bases and J by 5 bases, with 14 bases between the two germline ends. This chain's CDR3 is CASSLDLRGTDEQYF. The CDR3 DNA reads TGTGCCAGCAGCTTAGATTTGCGGGGTACCGACGAGCAGTACTTC.

This chain uses TRBV5-4 with TRBJ2-3; 11 nucleotides match TRBD2. V shed 4 bases and J 2 bases; nucleotides not matched to a gene: 15. From germline, CDR1 is SGHNT and CDR2 YYREEE (reference sequence). This CDR3 spans 19 amino acids. The CDR3 nucleotides read TGTGCCAGCAGCCTGCGTCAGCTTAGCGGGGGGGCCGACACAGATACGCAGTATTTT. Protein sequence: CASSLRQLSGGADTDTQYF.

This clone has more than one count but fewer than ten. The chain recombines TRBV13 with TRBJ2-3, with TRBD2 identical over 7 bases. Germline values: CDR1 PRHDT, CDR2 FYEKMQ (reference sequence). This CDR3 is 19 amino acids long. The ends lost 1 base at V and 8 bases at J; junction bases unmatched: 21. The CDR3 sequence: CASSLERGVADVWHRTQYF. The CDR3 DNA reads as TGTGCCAGCAGCTTAGAACGGGGGGTGGCCGATGTCTGGCACCGTACGCAGTATTTT.

This clone was recorded a few times. The chain's CDR3 is CASSPPLGKNIQYF. CDR3 bases: TGTGCCAGCTCACCACCCCTCGGGAAAAACATTCAGTACTTC. This chain uses TRBV18 with TRBJ2-4; D ambiguous. Germline V gene sequence: CDR1 KGHSH, CDR2 LQKENI. V dropped 0 bases and J dropped 4 bases, with 7 bases sitting between them. The CDR3 consists of 14 residues. Full variable domain (rest looked up from reference TRBV18 and TRBJ2-4): NAGVMQNPRHLVRRRGQEARLRCSPMKGHSHVYWYRQLPEEGLKFMVYLQKENIIDESGMPKERFSAEFPKEGPSILRIQQVVRGDSAAYFCASSPPLGKNIQYFGAGTRLSVL.

The V gene is TRBV27, the J gene TRBJ1-1; 8 bases fit TRBD1. V gave up 4 bases and J gave up 0 bases; unmatched junction bases: 4. CDR1 and CDR2 from the germline V gene are MNHEY and SMNVEV (reference sequence). This CDR3 spans 15 amino acids. The CDR3 spells CASSSWTGLNTEAFF. For the CDR3, the DNA is TGTGCCAGCAGTTCCTGGACAGGGCTGAACACTGAAGCTTTCTTT.

This clone was observed a few times. This chain links TRBV6-6 with TRBJ1-1; the match to TRBD1 covers 11 bases. The CDR3 is 16 residues long. Germline CDR1 MNHNY, CDR2 SVGAGI (reference sequence). The V segment lost 6 bases and the J segment 1 base; nucleotides outside the gene matches: 7. CDR3 in amino acids: CASSGQGANRNTEAFF. CDR3 nucleotides: TGTGCCAGCAGCGGACAGGGGGCAAATAGGAACACTGAAGCTTTCTTT.